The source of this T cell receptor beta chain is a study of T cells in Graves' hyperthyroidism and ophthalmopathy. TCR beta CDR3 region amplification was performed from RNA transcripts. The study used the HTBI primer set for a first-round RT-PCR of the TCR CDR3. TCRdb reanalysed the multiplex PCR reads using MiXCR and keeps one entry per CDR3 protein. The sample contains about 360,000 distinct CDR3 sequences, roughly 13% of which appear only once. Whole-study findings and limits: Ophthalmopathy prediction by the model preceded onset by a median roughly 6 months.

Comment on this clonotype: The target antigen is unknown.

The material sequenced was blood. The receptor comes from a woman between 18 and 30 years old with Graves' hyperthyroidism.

This CDR3 reads CASSWSNQPQHF. The CDR3, as DNA: TGTGCCAGTTCATGGAGCAATCAGCCCCAGCATTTT. The chain joins TRBV19 to TRBJ1-5; no firm D call. V was cut by 8 bases and J by 1 base, with 6 bases left in between. The CDR3 spans 12 residues. Germline V CDR1 and CDR2: LNHDA, SQIVND (reference sequence).